Reported below is one T cell receptor (beta chain). Its antigen is not known. The healthy adult donors were HIV-negative and reported no recent acute infections or vaccinations. This entry is derived from a study of shared clonotypes between healthy human individuals. Study-wide findings and caveats: Clonotype sharing among donors was thought likely to change with sequencing depth.

Looked up from germline, CDR1 is MGHRA and CDR2 is YSYEKL. Trimming at V came to 1 base and at J to 10 bases, leaving 7 bases not matched to a gene. The length of the CDR3 is 15 residues. The authors' processing: There were no quality scores in the junction-only immunoSEQ sequences, so filtering differed. Only in-frame clones appear in the TCRdb table, and some are missing; sequencing was by immunoSEQ multiplex PCR. The V and J calls and the clone size are those of that table, but D and trimming were determined from the DNA. The sample includes 2 million to 2.5 million clones, 90% to 97% of them seen just once.

V is TRBV4-1 and J is TRBJ1-6; 7 bases line up with TRBD1. The material sequenced was naive CD4+ T cells sorted from blood. The subset is: CD45RA+ positively selected. The sequence was obtained from a man aged 18 to 35 in good health. CDR3 sequence reads: CASSQADRAESPLHF. CDR3 sequence (DNA): TGCGCCAGCAGCCAAGCTGACAGGGCTGAATCACCCCTCCACTTT.